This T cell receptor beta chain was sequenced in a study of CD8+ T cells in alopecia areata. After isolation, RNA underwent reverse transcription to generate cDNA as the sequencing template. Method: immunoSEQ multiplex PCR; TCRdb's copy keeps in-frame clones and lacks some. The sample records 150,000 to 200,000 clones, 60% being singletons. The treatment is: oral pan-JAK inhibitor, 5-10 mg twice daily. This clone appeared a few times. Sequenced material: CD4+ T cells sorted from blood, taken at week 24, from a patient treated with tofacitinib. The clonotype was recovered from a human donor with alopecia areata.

The DNA of the CDR3 is TGTGCCAGCAGCCCCGGAACTGCCGGAGGTGGAGGCTACACCTTC. Translation gives CASSPGTAGGGGYTF. The rearrangement uses TRBV6-6 and TRBJ1-2; D is unclear. V shed 6 bases and J shed 8 bases, with 22 bases lying between them. The CDR3 loop spans 15 amino acids. Germline CDR1 reads MNHNY; CDR2 reads SVGAGI (reference sequence).